Below, one TCR beta chain is given with its context. Its target is unknown. The data belong to a study of T cells expressing NK-cell markers. Study-wide points: NKG2C+ dominant clonotypes from 5 to 7 donors made up roughly 1.0-7.5% of CD8+ T cells.

Germline loops: CDR1 MGHDK, CDR2 SYGVNS. CDR3 size: 16 residues. No DNA is given; TCRdb re-called the 5' RACE reads and lists each CDR3 protein once. The sample totals about 260,000 distinct CDR3 sequences. The sample comprised blood T cells: a sorted CD56 or NKG2C T cell subset, CD4+ or CD8+ T cells, or bulk PBMC T cells (not recorded which). The receptor comes from a woman between 18 and 75 years old in good health. The chain has TRBV25-1 and TRBJ2-1; the D gene TCRdb calls, TRBD2, cannot be checked with no DNA. The CDR3 reads CASSEYRGAGGDEQFF.